This T cell receptor (beta chain) was recovered during a study of cytomegalovirus exposure and HLA in healthy donors. Findings and caveats of the study: A prior analysis recorded that most TCR beta V segments were productive about 90% or about 30% of the time.

This CDR3 spans 13 amino acids. From germline, CDR1 is GTSNPN and CDR2 SVGIG (reference sequence). Deletions cut 2 bases from V and 4 bases from J, with 11 bases between. Note on this clone: Its antigen is undetermined.

In the PCR, 60 Vbeta and 13 Jbeta primers were used. Method: immunoSEQ multiplex PCR; TCRdb's copy keeps in-frame clones and lacks some. In the table there are over 120,000 clones, around four fifths of which are singletons. The sample taken for sequencing was PBMCs. This clonotype was sampled from a female donor in good health and CMV-seronegative. The chain has TRBV30 and TRBJ1-2; perhaps TRBD1 as D (6 bases). The CDR3 nucleotides are TGTGCCTGGAGTTACAGGGCATCCTATGGCTACACCTTC. Protein product: CAWSYRASYGYTF.